A selection of T cell receptor beta chains follows, all from one sample in a study of cytomegalovirus exposure and HLA in healthy donors. Sequencing used immunoSEQ multiplex PCR; TCRdb keeps in-frame clones, though not all of them. Counted here are 100,000 to 150,000 clones, approximately 80% occurring once; the ten biggest clones make up just under 3%. The sample consisted of PBMCs. Every receptor here comes from a woman aged 18-29 years in good health and CMV-seropositive. The CDR3 runs from the conserved cysteine through the conserved F or W. The D gene is left open where the match is weak. Where a row states a size, it is once, few, many or the class of an expanded clone; other rows omit it.

TRBV6-1,NA,TRBJ1-1,NA,TGTGCCAGCAGTTTCGGGGGGTACACTGAAGCTTTCTTT,CASSFGGYTEAFF
TRBV6-6,TRBD1,TRBJ2-2,once,TGTGCCAGCAGCTGGACAGGGGGCGGGGAGCTGTTTTTT,CASSWTGGGELFF
TRBV27,NA,TRBJ1-4,NA,TGTGCCAGCAGCCTCAGGGGTTTCGAACTGTTTTTT,CASSLRGFELFF
TRBV6-6,TRBD1,TRBJ1-2,few,TGTGCCAGCAGGTGGACAGGGGATGGGGGTGGCTACACCTTC,CASRWTGDGGGYTF
TRBV25-1,TRBD2,TRBJ2-7,NA,TGTGCCAGCAGTGAGAGCGGGGCCCAACCCTACGAGCAGTACTTC,CASSESGAQPYEQYF
TRBV15,TRBD2,TRBJ2-7,few,TGTGCCACCAGCAGATGGGCGGGGGAGGAGCAGTACTTC,CATSRWAGEEQYF
TRBV5-6,TRBD1,TRBJ2-7,few,TGTGCCAGCAGCCAATCAGACAGGGGGGACTACGAGCAGTACTTC,CASSQSDRGDYEQYF
TRBV19,TRBD1,TRBJ1-6,NA,TGTGCCAGTACTAATACCGGGACAGGGTATTCACCCCTCCACTTT,CASTNTGTGYSPLHF
TRBV7-9,TRBD1,TRBJ2-7,NA,TGTGCCAGCAGCTTCAGGGACAGGTACGAGCAGTACTTC,CASSFRDRYEQYF
TRBV2,NA,TRBJ1-2,NA,TGTGCCAGCAGGAGGAGAATAGACAGCTATGGCTACACCTTC,CASRRRIDSYGYTF
TRBV2,NA,TRBJ1-6,NA,TGTGCCACCTCCCCGGGGTCGATGAATTCACCCCTCCACTTT,CATSPGSMNSPLHF
TRBV4-1,TRBD2,TRBJ2-7,NA,TGCGCCAGCAGCCAATTGGCGGGGGGGAGGGTGGAGTACTTC,CASSQLAGGRVEYF
TRBV7-9,TRBD2,TRBJ2-7,NA,TGTGCCAGCAGCCGGGGAACTAGCGGGGACTACGAGCAGTACTTC,CASSRGTSGDYEQYF
TRBV2,TRBD1,TRBJ2-2,NA,TGTGCCAGCAGTACTGACAGGGTTAGGGCCGGGGAGCTGTTTTTT,CASSTDRVRAGELFF
TRBV9,TRBD1,TRBJ2-7,NA,TGTGCCAGCAGCGATAGAGAATCAGGGGGTGTTTACGAGCAGTACTTC,CASSDRESGGVYEQYF
TRBV25-1,TRBD1,TRBJ2-3,NA,TGTGCCAGCAGTGAAGAGGGGGGACAGGAGGGCTCAGATACGCAGTATTTT,CASSEEGGQEGSDTQYF
TRBV7-9,NA,TRBJ1-2,few,TGTGCCAGCAGCTCTCGAGACAGACCAGCTAACTATGGCTACACCTTC,CASSSRDRPANYGYTF
TRBV4-1,NA,TRBJ1-1,NA,TGCGCCAGCAGCCAAGAAATGGAGGATTTTACATCTTTCTTT,CASSQEMEDFTSFF